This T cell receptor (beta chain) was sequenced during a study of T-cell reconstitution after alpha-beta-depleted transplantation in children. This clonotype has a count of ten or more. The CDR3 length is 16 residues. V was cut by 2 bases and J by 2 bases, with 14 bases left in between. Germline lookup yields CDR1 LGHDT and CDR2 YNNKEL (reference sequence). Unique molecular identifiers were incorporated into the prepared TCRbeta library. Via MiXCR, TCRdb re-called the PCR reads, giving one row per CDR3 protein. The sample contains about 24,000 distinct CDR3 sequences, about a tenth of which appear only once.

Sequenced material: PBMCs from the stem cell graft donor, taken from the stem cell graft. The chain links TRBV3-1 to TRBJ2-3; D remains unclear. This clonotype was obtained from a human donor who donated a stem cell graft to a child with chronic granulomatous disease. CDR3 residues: CASSQLLLQPTDTQYF. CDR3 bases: TGTGCCAGCAGCCAACTTCTCCTACAGCCCACAGATACGCAGTATTTT.